Ten or more counts support the clone carrying this T cell receptor beta chain. Its specificity is unknown. Unique molecular identifiers featured in how the TCRbeta library was prepared. TCRdb redid the calling of the PCR reads with MiXCR, one entry per CDR3 protein. This table has fewer than 550,000 distinct CDR3 sequences, over 10% appearing once. The data are from a study of T-cell reconstitution after alpha-beta-depleted transplantation in children. Findings and limits, study-wide: Fresh T-cell production supplied most of the T-cell counts and diversity seen one year after transplant.

The germline V gene has CDR1 SQVTM and CDR2 ANQGSEA. This CDR3 contains 12 residues. V gave up 7 bases and J gave up 2 bases, with 11 bases separating them. The chain employs TRBV29-1 and TRBJ1-1, with TRBD1 as a possible D gene (6 bases). This TCR came from a female patient aged 2 to 10 who had a stem cell transplant for aplastic anemia, so the T cells may come from the graft donor. This specimen was PBMCs, mostly from graft donor cells, taken 180 days after TCRalphabeta/CD19-depleted stem cell transplant. CDR3 loop: CSAADRNTEAFF. The CDR3, as DNA: TGCAGCGCCGCGGACAGAAACACTGAAGCTTTCTTT.